These 9 T cell receptor beta chains came from one sample sequenced in a study of OX40 agonist ivuxolimab in advanced cancers. Libraries were prepared by immunoSEQ multiplex PCR; TCRdb keeps only in-frame clonotypes and omits some of them. The sample includes tens of thousands of clones, 75% to 90% of them seen just once. The sequencing used CD4+ or CD8+ T cells sorted from blood, collected in a trial of the OX40 agonist ivuxolimab. Every receptor here comes from an adult with an advanced solid tumor such as melanoma, head and neck, liver or kidney cancer.

This clone has just one count. The genes are TRBV13 and TRBJ2-7, with a weak D call TRBD2 (5 bases). V lost 5 bases and J 3 bases, leaving 14 bases between the germline ends. The CDR3 has 14 amino acids. The V gene's germline CDR1 is PRHDT and CDR2 FYEKMQ (reference sequence). For the CDR3, the DNA is TGTGCCAGCAGCCAGCGGACGGGCGGCTACGAGCAGTACTTC. As protein: CASSQRTGGYEQYF.

The chain carries TRBV11-2 and TRBJ2-3, with D uncertain. The germline V gene has CDR1 SGHAT and CDR2 FQNNGV. The V end was cut by 3 bases, the J end by 10 bases, with 14 bases between. This CDR3 region has 13 residues. The CDR3 region has the DNA TGTGCCAGCAGCTTCGATTTCTCATTTGCGCAGTATTTT. Translating gives CASSFDFSFAQYF.

For this clone: One junction end disagrees with the germline gene, perhaps due to a read error. Here the CDR3 reads CASSLGTGYTEQFF. The CDR3 DNA is TGTGCCAGCAGCTTAGGGACAGGGTACACTGAGCAGTTCTTC. The V gene is TRBV5-6, the J gene TRBJ2-1; 9 bases map to TRBD1. The CDR3 extends over 14 amino acids. Germline CDR1 SGHDT, CDR2 YYEEEE. Combining the CDR3 with reference TRBV5-6 and TRBJ2-1 gives the whole variable domain DAGVTQSPTHLIKTRGQQVTLRCSPKSGHDTVSWYQQALGQGPQFIFQYYEEEERQRGNFPDRFSGHQFPNYSSELNVNALLLGDSALYLCASSLGTGYTEQFFGPGTRLTVL.

CDR3 sequence (DNA): TGTGCCAGCAGTTCCCTTCCGGGACAGGCCAGAGATACGCAGTATTTT. It encodes CASSSLPGQARDTQYF. The V and J genes are TRBV28 and TRBJ2-3, with 8 nucleotides matching TRBD1. Germline V gene data show CDR1 as MDHEN and CDR2 as SYDVKM. V shed 4 bases and J 5 bases; nucleotides not matched to a gene: 11. CDR3 size: 16 residues.

This chain connects TRBV29-1 to TRBJ2-1; D tentatively reads TRBD1 or TRBD2 (6 bases each). This CDR3 has 15 residues. V dropped 7 bases and J dropped 7 bases, with 23 bases sitting between them. Germline CDR1 reads SQVTM; CDR2 reads ANQGSEA. CDR3 nucleotide sequence: TGCAGCGGCCGAGGGGGGCGCGATAAGGGAAATGAGCAGTTCTTC. This gives the protein CSGRGGRDKGNEQFF.

This clone is a singleton in its sample. The V call is TRBV19, the J call TRBJ1-5; 11 bases align to TRBD1. The germline CDR1 and CDR2 sequences are LNHDA and SQIVND (reference sequence). The CDR3 is 14 amino acids. V was clipped by 6 bases and J by 5 bases; unmatched bases: 3. The chain's CDR3 is CASSWTGGYQPQHF. In DNA form, the CDR3 reads TGTGCCAGTAGCTGGACAGGGGGCTATCAGCCCCAGCATTTT. Together with reference TRBV19 and TRBJ1-5, the CDR3 gives the full variable domain: DGGITQSPKYLFRKEGQNVTLSCEQNLNHDAMYWYRQDPGQGLRLIYYSQIVNDFQKGDIAEGYSVSREKKESFPLTVTSAQKNPTAFYLCASSWTGGYQPQHFGDGTRLSIL.

The gene calls are TRBV28 and TRBJ2-7; TRBD2 might be the D (6 bases). CDR1 and CDR2 (germline): MDHEN, SYDVKM. V dropped 3 bases and J dropped 2 bases, with 14 bases sitting between them. The CDR3 spans 15 residues. The CDR3 DNA reads as TGTGCCAGCAGTTTGTACCGGGACTTTACCTACGAGCAGTACTTC. Its translation: CASSLYRDFTYEQYF.

The rearrangement uses TRBV19 and TRBJ1-5; TRBD1 agrees at 12 bases. The CDR3 consists of 16 residues. Looked up from germline, CDR1 is LNHDA and CDR2 is SQIVND (reference sequence). After removal of 4 bases from V and 2 bases from J, the junction contained 3 bases not matched to a gene. The CDR3 spells CASSTGTGGGNQPQHF. The CDR3 DNA is TGTGCCAGTAGTACTGGGACAGGGGGCGGCAATCAGCCCCAGCATTTT.

This clone counts as medium-sized (0.01 to 0.1%). The chain is built from TRBV27 and TRBJ1-1; TRBD1 matches at 8 bases. Germline V gives CDR1 MNHEY, CDR2 SMNVEV (reference sequence). V lost 6 bases, J lost 4 bases, and 1 base stayed unmatched. The CDR3 loop spans 12 amino acids. CDR3: CASRTGVTEAFF. The CDR3 coding sequence is TGTGCCAGCAGGACAGGGGTCACTGAAGCTTTCTTT.